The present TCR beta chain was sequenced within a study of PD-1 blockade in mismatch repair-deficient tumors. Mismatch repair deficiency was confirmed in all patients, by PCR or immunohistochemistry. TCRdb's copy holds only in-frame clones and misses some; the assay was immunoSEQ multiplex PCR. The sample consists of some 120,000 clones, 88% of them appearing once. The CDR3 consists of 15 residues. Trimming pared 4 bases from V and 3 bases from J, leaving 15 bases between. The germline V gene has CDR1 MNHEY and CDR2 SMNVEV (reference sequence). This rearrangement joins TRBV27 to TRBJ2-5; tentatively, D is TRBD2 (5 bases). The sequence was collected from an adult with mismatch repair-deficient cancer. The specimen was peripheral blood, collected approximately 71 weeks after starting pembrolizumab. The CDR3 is CASSSLADGKETQYF. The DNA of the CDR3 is TGTGCCAGCAGTTCCCTAGCCGACGGGAAAGAGACCCAGTACTTC.